This section outlines one TCR beta chain sequence together with its context. Its matching antigen is unknown. PCR used 60 Vbeta primers and 13 Jbeta primers. Measured with immunoSEQ multiplex PCR; TCRdb has only the in-frame clones, and not every one. The sample contains about 160,000 clones, 70% to 90% of which appear only once. This sample stems from a study of cytomegalovirus exposure and HLA in healthy donors. This CDR3 is built from 15 residues. Deletions cut 0 bases from V and 2 bases from J, with 10 bases between. The germline V gene has CDR1 SGDLS and CDR2 YYNGEE. Study-level results: Being productive about 90% or about 30% of the time was typical of most TCR beta V segments in an earlier analysis. A likely sequencing artifact accounted for one observed cluster of highly shared sequence variants.

The sample was PBMCs. The genes are TRBV9 and TRBJ2-3, with TRBD1 as a possible D gene (5 bases). This clonotype originated in a man between 18 and 35 years old in good health and CMV-seropositive. CDR3 in amino acids: CASSVETAHTDTQYF. CDR3 in DNA: TGTGCCAGCAGCGTAGAGACAGCCCACACAGATACGCAGTATTTT.